The TCR beta chain under discussion was sequenced for a study of T cell repertoires in cytomegalovirus infection. This clonotype was counted only a few times. Its target is not known. The CDR3 has 15 amino acids. Unmatched junction bases numbered 4, after V lost 2 bases and J lost 1 base. Germline V gene data show CDR1 as SEHNR and CDR2 as FQNEAQ (reference sequence). TCRdb re-called the reads with MiXCR, one entry per CDR3 protein. The sample contains about 770,000 distinct CDR3 sequences, almost 30% of which appear only once. Study-wide results and limits: HLA-C-restricted CMV clonotypes gave the most frequent clonotype in two of eight donors.

The sequence derives from a human donor in good health (CMV status not recorded). Some clones in this sample may be carry-over from other donors' samples. This material consisted of cultured CD8+ T cells from PBMCs, taken from culture after CMV antigen stimulation. The J gene is TRBJ2-5, the V gene TRBV7-9, with TRBD1 matching over 7 bases. The CDR3 region is CASSLPGTAQETQYF. DNA of the CDR3: TGTGCCAGCAGCTTACCCGGGACAGCCCAAGAGACCCAGTACTTC.